This T cell receptor beta chain was obtained from a study of T cells in Graves' hyperthyroidism and ophthalmopathy. This CDR3 region has 13 residues. The V gene's germline CDR1 is MNHNS and CDR2 SASEGT. V was shortened by 8 bases and J by 0 bases, with 10 bases between the two germline ends. Using RNA transcripts as the source, TCR beta CDR3 regions were amplified. First-round RT-PCR with HTBI primers amplified the TCR CDR3 region. TCRdb itself ran the multiplex PCR reads through MiXCR, one entry per CDR3 protein. The data hold around 280,000 distinct CDR3 sequences, with roughly an eighth observed a single time. This clonotype was seen repeatedly, ten times or more.

This chain joins TRBV6-1 and TRBJ1-1; TRBD1 might be the D (6 bases). This receptor was identified in a woman aged 40 to 50 with Graves' hyperthyroidism. Sequencing was done on a sample of blood. The CDR3 is CASVGQLNTEAFF. The CDR3 nucleotides are TGTGCCAGCGTCGGACAGCTGAACACTGAAGCTTTCTTT.